The 7 T cell receptor beta chains listed next were all sequenced from one sample in a study of OX40 agonist ivuxolimab in advanced cancers. The table came from immunoSEQ multiplex PCR; TCRdb's copy has only in-frame clones and leaves some out. The table includes about 68,000 clones, over 75% detected once. Sequencing was performed on CD4+ or CD8+ T cells sorted from blood, taken in a trial of the OX40 agonist ivuxolimab. The source is an adult with an advanced solid tumor such as melanoma, head and neck, liver or kidney cancer.

This chain connects TRBV2 to TRBJ2-4; 7 bases line up with TRBD1. Germline V gene sequence: CDR1 SNHLY, CDR2 FYNNEI. V dropped 6 bases and J dropped 15; count of bases not matched to a gene: 17. The CDR3 length is 14 residues. This chain's CDR3 is CASRGANEGQSGYF. The CDR3 bases are TGTGCCAGCAGGGGAGCTAATGAGGGACAGTCGGGGTACTTC.

The CDR3 DNA reads TGTGCCAGCAGTCTCCTAGGGGGCCCCCTGAACACTGAAGCTTTCTTT. Its translation: CASSLLGGPLNTEAFF. V is TRBV27 and J is TRBJ1-1; the match to TRBD1 covers 7 bases. CDR1 is MNHEY, CDR2 SMNVEV, per germline (reference sequence). The trim removed 5 bases at V and 0 bases at J, leaving 9 bases unmatched. The CDR3 extends over 16 amino acids.

The chain links TRBV5-3 to TRBJ2-3, with 7 bases aligning to TRBD1. TRBV5-3 is an open reading frame, and its role is uncertain. V dropped 3 bases and J dropped 2; count of bases not matched to a gene: 3. The CDR3 runs to 14 residues. The CDR3 reads CARSWDSLTDTQYF. CDR3 nucleotides: TGTGCCAGAAGCTGGGACAGTCTCACAGATACGCAGTATTTT.

The chain has TRBV6-5 and TRBJ2-7; tentatively, D is TRBD2 (5 bases). Germline V gene sequence: CDR1 MNHEY, CDR2 SVGAGI. V was shortened by 5 bases and J by 12 bases, with 17 bases between the two germline ends. The CDR3 extends over 12 amino acids. The chain's CDR3 is CASSELDSDGYF. The CDR3, as DNA: TGTGCCAGCAGTGAACTTGATAGCGACGGGTACTTC.

The CDR3 DNA is TGTGCCAGCTCACCAGAAACAGAATTTGGAAACACCATATATTTT. It specifies CASSPETEFGNTIYF. The chain couples TRBV18 to TRBJ1-3; D unclear. The CDR3 totals 15 residues. V lost 2 bases, J lost 3 bases, and 11 bases lay in between. CDR1 and CDR2 from the germline V gene are KGHSH and LQKENI.

As for this clone: Other DNA sequences in the sample encode the same CDR3. The rearrangement uses TRBV5-1 and TRBJ2-1; D not certain. CDR3 length equals 13 residues. The V and J ends lost 0 bases and 0 bases respectively, with 1 base between them. The germline gives CDR1 SGHRS, CDR2 YFSETQ. CDR3 nucleotide sequence: TGCGCCAGCAGCTTGGCCTCCTACAATGAGCAGTTCTTC. Protein product: CASSLASYNEQFF. Complete variable domain (other parts from reference TRBV5-1 and TRBJ2-1): KAGVTQTPRYLIKTRGQQVTLSCSPISGHRSVSWYQQTPGQGLQFLFEYFSETQRNKGNFPGRFSGRQFSNSRSEMNVSTLELGDSALYLCASSLASYNEQFFGPGTRLTVL.

The V gene is TRBV6-6, the J gene TRBJ1-1, with TRBD1 identical over 7 bases. The V segment lost 5 bases and the J segment 3 bases; nucleotides outside the gene matches: 9. This CDR3 has 15 amino acids. Per germline, CDR1 MNHNY and CDR2 SVGAGI (reference sequence). The CDR3 is CASSSEGAQDTEAFF. CDR3 nucleotide sequence: TGTGCCAGCAGTAGTGAGGGGGCCCAGGACACTGAAGCTTTCTTT.